The T cell receptor beta chain described here comes from a study of blood T cell repertoires in COVID-19. Turning to the study itself: Whether acute or convalescent, the COVID-19 samples came from the United States, Italy and Spain. PBMCs, B-cell-depleted T cells, or T cells provided the cDNA or gDNA that made up the material.

This clone was seen more than once but under ten times. The CDR3 sequence is 15 residues long. Trimming pared 3 bases from V and 4 bases from J, leaving 16 bases between. Germline V gives CDR1 SGDLS, CDR2 YYNGEE. This table comes from immunoSEQ multiplex PCR, and its TCRdb copy is limited to in-frame clones, with some not included. The sample carries a few hundred thousand clones, approximately 82% recorded once. The sequence derives from a woman between 40 and 55 years old who had recovered from COVID-19. The sequenced material came from peripheral blood. The chain links TRBV9 to TRBJ1-2; a possible D gene is TRBD1 (6 bases). CDR3 residues: CASSGTGGTSYGYTF. CDR3 bases: TGTGCCAGCAGCGGAACGGGGGGCACGTCCTATGGCTACACCTTC. Full variable domain (remainder filled in from reference TRBV9 and TRBJ1-2): DSGVTQTPKHLITATGQRVTLRCSPRSGDLSVYWYQQSLDQGLQFLIQYYNGEERAKGNILERFSAQQFPDLHSELNLSSLELGDSALYFCASSGTGGTSYGYTFGSGTRLTVV.